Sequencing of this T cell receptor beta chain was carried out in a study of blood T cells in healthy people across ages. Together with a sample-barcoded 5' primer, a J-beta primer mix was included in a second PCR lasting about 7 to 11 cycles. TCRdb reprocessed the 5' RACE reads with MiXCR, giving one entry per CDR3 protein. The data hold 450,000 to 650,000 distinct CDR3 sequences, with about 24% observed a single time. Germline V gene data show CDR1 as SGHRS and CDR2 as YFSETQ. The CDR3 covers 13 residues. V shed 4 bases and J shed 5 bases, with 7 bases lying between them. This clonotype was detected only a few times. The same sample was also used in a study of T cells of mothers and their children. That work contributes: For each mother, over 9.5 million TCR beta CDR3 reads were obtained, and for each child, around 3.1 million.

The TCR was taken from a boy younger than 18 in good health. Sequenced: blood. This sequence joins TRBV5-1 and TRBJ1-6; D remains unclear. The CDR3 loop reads CASSGQNNSPLHF. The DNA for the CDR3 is TGCGCCAGCAGCGGTCAGAATAATTCACCCCTCCACTTT. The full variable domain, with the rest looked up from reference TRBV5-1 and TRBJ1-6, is KAGVTQTPRYLIKTRGQQVTLSCSPISGHRSVSWYQQTPGQGLQFLFEYFSETQRNKGNFPGRFSGRQFSNSRSEMNVSTLELGDSALYLCASSGQNNSPLHFGNGTRLTVT.